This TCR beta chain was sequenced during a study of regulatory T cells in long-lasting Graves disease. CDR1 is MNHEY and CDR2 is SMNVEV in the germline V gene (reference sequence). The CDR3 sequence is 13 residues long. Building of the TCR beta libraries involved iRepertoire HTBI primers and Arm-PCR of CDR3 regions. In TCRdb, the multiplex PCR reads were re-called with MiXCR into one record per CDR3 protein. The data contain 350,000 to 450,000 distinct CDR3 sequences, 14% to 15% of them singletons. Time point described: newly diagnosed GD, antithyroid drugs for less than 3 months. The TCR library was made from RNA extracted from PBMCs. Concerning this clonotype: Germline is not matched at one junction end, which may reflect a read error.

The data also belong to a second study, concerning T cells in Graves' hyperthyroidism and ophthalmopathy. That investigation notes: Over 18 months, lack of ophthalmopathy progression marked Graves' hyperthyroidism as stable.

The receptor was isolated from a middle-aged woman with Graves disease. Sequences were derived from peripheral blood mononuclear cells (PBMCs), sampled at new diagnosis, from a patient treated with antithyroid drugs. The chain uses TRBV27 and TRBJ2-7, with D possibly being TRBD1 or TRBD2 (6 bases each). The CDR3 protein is CASSGQGYYEQHF. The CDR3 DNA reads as TGTGCCAGTAGCGGCCAGGGGTACTACGAGCAGCACTTC.